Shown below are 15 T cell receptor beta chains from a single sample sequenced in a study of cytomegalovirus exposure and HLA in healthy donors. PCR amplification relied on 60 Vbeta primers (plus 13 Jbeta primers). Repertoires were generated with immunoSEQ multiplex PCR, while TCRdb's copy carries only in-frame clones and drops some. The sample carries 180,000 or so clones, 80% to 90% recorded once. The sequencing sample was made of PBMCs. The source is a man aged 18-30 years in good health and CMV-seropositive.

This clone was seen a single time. DNA of the CDR3: TGTGCCAGCAGCTTAGAAACTGGCACTGAAGCTTTCTTT. Amino acid sequence: CASSLETGTEAFF. J is TRBJ1-1 and V is TRBV11-2, with D unclear. This CDR3 has 13 amino acids. CDR1 SGHAT and CDR2 FQNNGV come from the germline V gene. The V gene lost 0 bases and the J gene lost 4 bases, with 6 bases spanning the gap.

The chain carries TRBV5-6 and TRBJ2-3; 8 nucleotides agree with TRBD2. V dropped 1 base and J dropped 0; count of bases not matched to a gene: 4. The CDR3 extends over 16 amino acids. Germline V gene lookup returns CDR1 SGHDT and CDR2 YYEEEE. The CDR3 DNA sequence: TGTGCCAGCAGCTTGCGGGGGGGCCCTAGCACAGATACGCAGTATTTT. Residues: CASSLRGGPSTDTQYF.

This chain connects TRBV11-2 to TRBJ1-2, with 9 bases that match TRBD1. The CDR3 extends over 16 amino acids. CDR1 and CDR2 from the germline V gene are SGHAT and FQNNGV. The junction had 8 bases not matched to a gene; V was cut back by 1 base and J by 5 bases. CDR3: CASSLGLLGQGYGYTF. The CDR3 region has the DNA TGTGCCAGCAGCTTAGGATTACTAGGACAGGGGTATGGCTACACCTTC.

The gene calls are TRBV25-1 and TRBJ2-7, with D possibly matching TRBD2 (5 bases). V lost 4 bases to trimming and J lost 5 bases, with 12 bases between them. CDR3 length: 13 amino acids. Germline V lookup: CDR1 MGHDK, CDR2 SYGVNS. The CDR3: CASSGRGVNEQYF. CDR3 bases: TGTGCCAGCAGTGGACGGGGAGTGAACGAGCAGTACTTC.

CDR3 region: CSVREGETQYF. The CDR3 DNA is TGCAGCGTTCGGGAGGGGGAGACCCAGTACTTC. The V and J genes are TRBV29-1 and TRBJ2-5, with TRBD2 matching over 8 bases. Germline values: CDR1 SQVTM, CDR2 ANQGSEA. V gave up 5 bases and J gave up 5 bases; unmatched junction bases: 1. The CDR3 is 11 amino acids.

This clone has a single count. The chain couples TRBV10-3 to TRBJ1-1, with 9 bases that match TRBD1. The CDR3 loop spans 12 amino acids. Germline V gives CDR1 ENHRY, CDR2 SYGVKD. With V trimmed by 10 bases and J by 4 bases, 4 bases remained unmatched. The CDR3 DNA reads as TGTGCCAGCGGACAGGGGATCACTGAAGCTTTCTTT. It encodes CASGQGITEAFF.

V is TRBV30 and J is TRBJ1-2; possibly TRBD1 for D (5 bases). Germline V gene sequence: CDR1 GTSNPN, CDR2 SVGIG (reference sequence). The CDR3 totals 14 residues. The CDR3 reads CALDPPGTFYGYTF. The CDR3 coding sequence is TGTGCTTTGGACCCACCCGGGACTTTCTATGGCTACACCTTC.

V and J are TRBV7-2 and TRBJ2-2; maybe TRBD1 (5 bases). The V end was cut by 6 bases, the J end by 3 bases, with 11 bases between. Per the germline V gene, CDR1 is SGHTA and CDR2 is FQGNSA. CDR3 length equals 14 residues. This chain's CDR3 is CASRSAGHTGELFF. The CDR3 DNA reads TGTGCCAGCAGATCGGCAGGGCACACCGGGGAGCTGTTTTTT.

The CDR3 bases are TGTGCCAGCAGCGTAGTTCCGGACAGGGTATCTGGGGCCAACGTCCTGACTTTC. Its protein product is CASSVVPDRVSGANVLTF. This chain links TRBV9 with TRBJ2-6; TRBD1 matches at 8 bases. With 0 bases clipped from V and 1 base from J, the junction kept 6 bases outside the gene matches. The CDR3 has 18 residues. CDR1 is SGDLS, CDR2 YYNGEE, per germline.

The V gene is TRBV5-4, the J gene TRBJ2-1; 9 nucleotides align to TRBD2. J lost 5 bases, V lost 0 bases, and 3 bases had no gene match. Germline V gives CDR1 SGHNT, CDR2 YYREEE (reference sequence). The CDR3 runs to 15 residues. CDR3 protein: CASSLGGGAHNEQFF. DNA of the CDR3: TGTGCCAGCAGCTTGGGCGGGGGGGCCCACAATGAGCAGTTCTTC.

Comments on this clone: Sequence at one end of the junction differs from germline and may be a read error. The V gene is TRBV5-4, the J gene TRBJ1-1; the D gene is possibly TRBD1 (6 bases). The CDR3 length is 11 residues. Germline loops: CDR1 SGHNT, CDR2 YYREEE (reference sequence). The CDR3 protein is CASRQGWEVFF. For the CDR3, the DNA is TGTGCCAGCAGGCAGGGGTGGGAAGTTTTCTTT. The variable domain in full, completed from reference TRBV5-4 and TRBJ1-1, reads ETGVTQSPTHLIKTRGQQVTLRCSSQSGHNTVSWYQQALGQGPQFIFQYYREEENGRGNFPPRFSGLQFPNYSSELNVNALELDDSALYLCASRQGWEVFFGQGTRLTVV.

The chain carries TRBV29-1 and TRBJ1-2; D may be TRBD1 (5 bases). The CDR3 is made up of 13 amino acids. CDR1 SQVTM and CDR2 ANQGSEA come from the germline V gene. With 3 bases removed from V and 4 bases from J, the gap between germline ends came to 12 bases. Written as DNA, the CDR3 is TGCAGCGTTGACGGGGGGTTGCGCTATGGCTACACCTTC. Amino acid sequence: CSVDGGLRYGYTF.

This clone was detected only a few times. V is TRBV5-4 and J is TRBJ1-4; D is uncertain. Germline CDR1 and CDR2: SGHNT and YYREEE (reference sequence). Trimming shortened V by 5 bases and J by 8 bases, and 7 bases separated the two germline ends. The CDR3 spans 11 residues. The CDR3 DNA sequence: TGTGCCAGCAGGGCGGGGGAAAAACTGTTTTTT. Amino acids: CASRAGEKLFF.

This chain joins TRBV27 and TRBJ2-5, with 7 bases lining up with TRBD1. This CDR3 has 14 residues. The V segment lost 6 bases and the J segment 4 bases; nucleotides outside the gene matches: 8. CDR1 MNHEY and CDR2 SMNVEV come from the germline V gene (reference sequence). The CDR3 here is CASRIQGLGETQYF. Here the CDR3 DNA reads TGTGCCAGCAGAATACAGGGGTTGGGAGAGACCCAGTACTTC.

CDR3 region: CASSEGDTGNTIYF. For the CDR3, the DNA is TGTGCCAGCTCCGAGGGGGACACTGGAAACACCATATATTTT. This chain links TRBV18 with TRBJ1-3; weak D call: TRBD1 (6 bases). V lost 6 bases and J lost 2, with 11 bases in between. The CDR3 length is 14 residues. Germline V lookup: CDR1 KGHSH, CDR2 LQKENI.